This T cell receptor beta chain was found in a study of T cells in women clearing cervical HPV infection. Looking at the study overall: Controls gave blood once infection was undetectable; cases at lesion identification.

Study outcomes and limitations: Cases and controls were distinguished at AUC roughly 0.86 by richness and V genes.

Produced via immunoSEQ multiplex PCR; TCRdb's table is partial and in-frame only. Here the sample table reports 25,000 to 40,000 clones. In the case of this clone: What it binds is unknown. The read gets to within 3 residues of the CDR3 end, and the germline J gene fills in the rest.

The germline V gene has CDR1 DFQATT and CDR2 SNEGSKA (reference sequence). The CDR3 length is 19 residues. Trimming cost V 0 bases and J 0 bases, with 22 bases left between them. The gene calls are TRBV20-1 and TRBJ2-3; TRBD2 might be the D (5 bases). The clonotype was recovered from a woman between 18 and 69 years old with a cervical HPV16 infection that either progressed to CIN3+ or cleared (not recorded which). The specimen was blood buffy coat. CDR3 residues: CSAREESAGLAFSTDTQYF. The sequenced CDR3 bases are TGCAGTGCTAGAGAAGAGTCGGCGGGTTTAGCCTTTAGCACAGATACG.